This TCR beta chain appears in the sequencing data of a study of prognosis after radiotherapy for stage I lung cancer. The genomic DNA TCR beta CDR3 region underwent two rounds of multiplex PCR. Primers specific to each TRBV and TRBJ gene were used in first-round PCR. TCRdb re-called the multiplex PCR reads through MiXCR, storing one row per CDR3 protein. Altogether around 31,000 distinct CDR3 sequences are present, over 45% being singletons, with the ten largest covering about 15%. Study results and limitations: The authors did not determine whether the expanded TCR clones were tumor-specific.

Germline CDR1 is ENHRY and CDR2 is SYGVKD. CDR3 size: 16 residues. The V gene lost 0 bases and the J gene lost 2 bases, with 14 bases spanning the gap. In this sample, this clonotype turned up many times. Its antigen is currently unknown. This rearrangement joins TRBV10-3 to TRBJ2-7, with D perhaps matching TRBD1 (6 bases). This TCR came from a donor of 50 years or more with non-small cell lung cancer. The input for sequencing was PBMCs, taken before or after stereotactic body radiation therapy (not recorded which). The chain's CDR3 is CAISESPGVGAYEQYF. CDR3 coding DNA: TGTGCCATCAGTGAGTCCCCAGGGGTCGGCGCCTACGAGCAGTACTTC.